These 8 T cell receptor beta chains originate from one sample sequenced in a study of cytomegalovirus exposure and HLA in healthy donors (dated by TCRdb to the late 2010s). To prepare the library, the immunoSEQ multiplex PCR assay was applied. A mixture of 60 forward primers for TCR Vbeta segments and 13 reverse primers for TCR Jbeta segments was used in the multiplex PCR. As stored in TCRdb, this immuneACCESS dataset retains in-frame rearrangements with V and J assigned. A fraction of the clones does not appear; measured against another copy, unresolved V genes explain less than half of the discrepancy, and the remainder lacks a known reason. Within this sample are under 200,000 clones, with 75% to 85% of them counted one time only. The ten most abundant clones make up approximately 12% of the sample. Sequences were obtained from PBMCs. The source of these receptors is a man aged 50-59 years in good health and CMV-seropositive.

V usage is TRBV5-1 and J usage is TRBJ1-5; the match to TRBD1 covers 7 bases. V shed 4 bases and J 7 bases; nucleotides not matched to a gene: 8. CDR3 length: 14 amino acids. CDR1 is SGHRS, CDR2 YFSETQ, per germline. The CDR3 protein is CASSAGGLGQPQHF. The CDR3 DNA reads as TGCGCCAGCAGCGCAGGGGGGCTTGGACAGCCCCAGCATTTT.

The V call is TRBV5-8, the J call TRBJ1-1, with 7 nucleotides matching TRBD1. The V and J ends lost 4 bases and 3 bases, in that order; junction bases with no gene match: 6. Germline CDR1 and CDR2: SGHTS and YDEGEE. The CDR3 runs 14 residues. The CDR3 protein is CASSTGQADTEAFF. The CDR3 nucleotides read TGTGCCAGCAGCACCGGACAGGCGGACACTGAAGCTTTCTTT.

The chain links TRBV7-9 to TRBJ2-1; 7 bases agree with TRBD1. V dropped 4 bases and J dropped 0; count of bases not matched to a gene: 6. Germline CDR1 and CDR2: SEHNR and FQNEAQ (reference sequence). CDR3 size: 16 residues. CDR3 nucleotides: TGTGCCAGCAGCTCCCGAGACAGGGCCTCCTACAATGAGCAGTTCTTC. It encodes CASSSRDRASYNEQFF.

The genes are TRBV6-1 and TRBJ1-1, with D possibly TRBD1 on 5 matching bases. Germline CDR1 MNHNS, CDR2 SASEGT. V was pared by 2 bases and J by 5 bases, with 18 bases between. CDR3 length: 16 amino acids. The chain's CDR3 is CASSEFSAAGRTEAFF. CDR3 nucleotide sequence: TGTGCCAGCAGTGAATTTAGTGCGGCAGGGAGGACTGAAGCTTTCTTT.

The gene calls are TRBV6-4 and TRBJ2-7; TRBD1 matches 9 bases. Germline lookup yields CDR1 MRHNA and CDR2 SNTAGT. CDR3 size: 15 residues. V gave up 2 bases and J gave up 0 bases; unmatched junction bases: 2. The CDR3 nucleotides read TGTGCCAGCAGTGACCAGGGACAGGGCTCCTACGAGCAGTACTTC. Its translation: CASSDQGQGSYEQYF.

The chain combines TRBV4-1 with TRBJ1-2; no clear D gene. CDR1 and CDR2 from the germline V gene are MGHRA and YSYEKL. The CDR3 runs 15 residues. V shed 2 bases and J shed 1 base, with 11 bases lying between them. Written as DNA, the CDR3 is TGCGCCAGCAGCCAAAGAGCCGGGAATAACTATGGCTACACCTTC. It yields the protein CASSQRAGNNYGYTF.

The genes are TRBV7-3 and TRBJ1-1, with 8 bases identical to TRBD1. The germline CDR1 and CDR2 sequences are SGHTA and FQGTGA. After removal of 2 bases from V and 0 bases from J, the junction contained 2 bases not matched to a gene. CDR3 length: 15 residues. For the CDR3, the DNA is TGTGCCAGCAGCTTAGGACAGGGTATGAACACTGAAGCTTTCTTT. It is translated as CASSLGQGMNTEAFF. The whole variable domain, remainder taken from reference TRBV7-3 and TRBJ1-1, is GAGVSQTPSNKVTEKGKYVELRCDPISGHTALYWYRQSLGQGPEFLIYFQGTGAADDSGLPNDRFFAVRPEGSVSTLKIQRTERGDSAVYLCASSLGQGMNTEAFFGQGTRLTVV.

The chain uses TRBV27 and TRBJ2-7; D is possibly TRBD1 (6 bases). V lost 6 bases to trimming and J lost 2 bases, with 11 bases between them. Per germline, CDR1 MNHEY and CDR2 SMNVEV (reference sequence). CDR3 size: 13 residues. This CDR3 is CASSRRQAYEQYF. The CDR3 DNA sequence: TGTGCCAGCAGCCGACGACAGGCCTACGAGCAGTACTTC.